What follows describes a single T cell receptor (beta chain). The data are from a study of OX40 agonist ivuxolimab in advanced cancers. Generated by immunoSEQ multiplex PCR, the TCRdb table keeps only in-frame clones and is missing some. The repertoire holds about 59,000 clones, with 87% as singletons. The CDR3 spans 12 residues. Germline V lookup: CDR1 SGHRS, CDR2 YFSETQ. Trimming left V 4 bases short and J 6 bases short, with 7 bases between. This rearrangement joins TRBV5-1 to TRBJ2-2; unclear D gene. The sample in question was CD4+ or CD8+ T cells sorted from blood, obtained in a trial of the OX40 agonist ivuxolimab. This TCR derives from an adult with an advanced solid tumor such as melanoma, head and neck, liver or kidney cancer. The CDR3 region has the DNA TGCGCCAGCAGCCAAGATGCCGGGGAGCTGTTTTTT. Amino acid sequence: CASSQDAGELFF. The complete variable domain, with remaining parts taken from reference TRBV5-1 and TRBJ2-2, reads KAGVTQTPRYLIKTRGQQVTLSCSPISGHRSVSWYQQTPGQGLQFLFEYFSETQRNKGNFPGRFSGRQFSNSRSEMNVSTLELGDSALYLCASSQDAGELFFGEGSRLTVL.